This passage covers 17 T cell receptor beta chains from one sample sequenced in a study of response to subunit inactivated influenza vaccine. MiXCR was run by TCRdb on the RT-PCR reads, yielding one entry per CDR3 protein. The table has roughly 700,000 distinct CDR3 sequences, 11% to 15% seen once. The specimen comprised PBMCs from blood, sampled about 14 days before vaccination. The receptors derive from a man aged 50 to 60 who received an inactivated influenza vaccine.

This sequence joins TRBV5-1 and TRBJ2-2; 10 nucleotides line up with TRBD1. J lost 3 bases, V lost 3 bases, and 2 bases had no gene match. The germline V gene encodes CDR1 SGHRS and CDR2 YFSETQ. This CDR3 region has 15 residues. This chain's CDR3 is CASSSTGGHTGELFF. The CDR3 DNA follows: TGCGCCAGCAGCTCGACAGGGGGCCACACCGGGGAGCTGTTTTTT.

The genes are TRBV9 and TRBJ2-1, with D perhaps matching TRBD1 or TRBD2 (6 bases each). V lost 3 bases, J lost 5 bases, and 21 bases lay in between. CDR1 and CDR2 from the germline V gene are SGDLS and YYNGEE. The CDR3 sequence is 17 residues long. This CDR3 is CASSAPRRDTADNEQFF. As DNA, the CDR3 is TGTGCCAGCAGCGCCCCAAGGCGGGACACGGCGGACAATGAGCAGTTCTTC.

This clonotype came up a few times. The DNA of the CDR3 is TGTGCCAGCAGCAGTGCGTACCGCAGGAGTAATAACTACTGCTCCTACAATGAGCAGTTCTTC. Its translation: CASSSAYRRSNNYCSYNEQFF. The rearrangement uses TRBV21-1 and TRBJ2-1. TRBV21-1 is given as a pseudogene. The length of the CDR3 is 21 residues.

Many counts were recorded for this clonotype. The rearrangement links TRBV20-1 to TRBJ1-6; TRBD1 matches at 9 bases. The CDR3 has 13 amino acids. Looked up from germline, CDR1 is DFQATT and CDR2 is SNEGSKA (reference sequence). CDR3 DNA: TGCACCCTCGGGACAGGGAATAATTCACCCCTCCACTTT. Translated: CTLGTGNNSPLHF.

Only a few counts were recorded for this clonotype. V usage is TRBV12-3 or TRBV12-4 and J usage is TRBJ2-7; D may match TRBD1 or TRBD2 (6 bases each). There are 12 residues in the CDR3. With 5 bases removed from V and 6 bases from J, the gap between germline ends came to 11 bases. For the CDR3, the DNA is TGTGCCAGCAGTCCAGGGGAGGCCGAGCAGTACTTC. Translation gives CASSPGEAEQYF.

The rearrangement links TRBV12-3 or TRBV12-4 to TRBJ1-4; D unresolved. The CDR3 runs 12 residues. Trimming removed 7 bases at V and 8 bases at J, with 11 bases between. The CDR3 loop is CASNQESEKLFF. The CDR3, as DNA: TGTGCCAGCAACCAGGAGTCCGAAAAACTGTTTTTT.

This clonotype came up a few times. V gene TRBV15 combines with J gene TRBJ1-1; possible D gene TRBD1, 5 bases. This CDR3 has 15 residues. Germline values: CDR1 LNHNV, CDR2 YYDKDF (reference sequence). Trimming took off 0 bases at V and 7 bases at J, with 15 bases between the two ends. The CDR3 protein is CATSRDPGHSLEAFF. In nucleotides, the CDR3 is TGTGCCACCAGCAGAGATCCTGGACACTCACTTGAAGCTTTCTTT.

The rearrangement links TRBV7-2 to TRBJ2-5; perhaps TRBD2 as D (5 bases). CDR1 is SGHTA and CDR2 is FQGNSA in the germline V gene. The CDR3 consists of 14 residues. Between the trimmed V and J ends, which lost 4 bases and 5 bases, there was a span of 14 bases. The CDR3 protein is CASSSGLRRETQYF. The CDR3 DNA reads TGTGCCAGCAGCTCCGGACTGCGCCGCGAGACCCAGTACTTC.

The gene calls are TRBV2 and TRBJ2-7; D is ambiguous. CDR1 is SNHLY, CDR2 FYNNEI, per germline. V lost 6 bases to trimming and J lost 5 bases, with 8 bases between them. This CDR3 has 11 amino acids. Here the CDR3 DNA reads TGTGCCAGCAGATTAGGTAACGAGCAGTACTTC. Its protein is CASRLGNEQYF.

About this clonotype: The germline gene is not matched at one end of the junction; a read error may be the cause. The rearrangement links TRBV5-1 to TRBJ2-1; the D is unclear. This CDR3 is built from 17 residues. From germline, CDR1 is SGHRS and CDR2 YFSETQ. The CDR3 bases are TGCGCCAGCAGCTTTAAGTTGGAGTTTAATCCCTCCAATGTGCAGTTCTTC. The encoded protein is CASSFKLEFNPSNVQFF.

The table lists this clonotype with a few counts. V usage is TRBV4-2 and J usage is TRBJ2-4; D is unresolved. CDR3 length: 14 amino acids. Germline assignment: CDR1 LGHNA and CDR2 YNFKEQ. Between the trimmed V and J ends, which lost 0 bases and 11 bases, there was a span of 14 bases. The CDR3 reads CASSQELVKSVQYF. The CDR3 DNA reads as TGTGCCAGCAGCCAAGAATTAGTAAAAAGCGTTCAGTACTTC.

This clonotype was recorded a few times. This chain links TRBV25-1 with TRBJ2-1; no clear D. Germline-derived CDR1 and CDR2 are MGHDK and SYGVNS. Trimming cost V 5 bases and J 4 bases, with 9 bases left between them. The CDR3 totals 13 residues. The CDR3 sequence: CASSNIVYNEQFF. In nucleotides, the CDR3 is TGTGCCAGCAGTAATATCGTTTACAATGAGCAGTTCTTC.

This chain uses TRBV20-1 with TRBJ2-3; maybe TRBD1 (6 bases). This CDR3 is built from 13 residues. Trimming took off 5 bases at V and 2 bases at J, with 11 bases between the two ends. From germline, CDR1 is DFQATT and CDR2 SNEGSKA (reference sequence). CDR3 residues: CSAVRGVTDTQYF. The DNA of the CDR3 is TGCAGTGCTGTCAGGGGTGTCACAGATACGCAGTATTTT.

V and J are TRBV12-3 or TRBV12-4 and TRBJ2-3, with D perhaps TRBD2 (5 bases). Trimming left V 8 bases short and J 3 bases short, with 12 bases between. This CDR3 has 13 residues. As DNA, the CDR3 is TGTGCCAGCGAAACTAGAGGGACAGATACGCAGTATTTT. As protein: CASETRGTDTQYF.

The chain recombines TRBV7-9 with TRBJ2-3; 7 nucleotides line up with TRBD2. The V and J ends lost 3 bases and 5 bases, in that order; junction bases with no gene match: 8. Germline V gene sequence: CDR1 SEHNR, CDR2 FQNEAQ (reference sequence). This CDR3 is built from 15 residues. The DNA for the CDR3 is TGTGCCAGCAGCTTTCGGGCGGGAGAGAAAGATACGCAGTATTTT. Encoded protein: CASSFRAGEKDTQYF.

The chain's CDR3 is CASSEGGAYYGYTF. Written as DNA, the CDR3 is TGCGCCAGCTCAGAGGGGGGCGCATACTATGGCTACACCTTC. The V call is TRBV5-1, the J call TRBJ1-2; D is possibly TRBD1 (6 bases). In germline, CDR1 is SGHRS, CDR2 YFSETQ. This CDR3 is 14 amino acids long. V lost 7 bases and J 3 bases, leaving 16 bases between the germline ends.

CDR3 sequence (DNA): TGCAGTGCTAGAGATAGGGGCAGGAACGATTCACCCCTCCACTTT. Its translation: CSARDRGRNDSPLHF. The V and J genes are TRBV20-1 and TRBJ1-6, with D maybe TRBD1 (5 bases). The germline CDR1 and CDR2 sequences are DFQATT and SNEGSKA (reference sequence). Trimming pared 0 bases from V and 8 bases from J, leaving 14 bases between. The CDR3 consists of 15 residues.